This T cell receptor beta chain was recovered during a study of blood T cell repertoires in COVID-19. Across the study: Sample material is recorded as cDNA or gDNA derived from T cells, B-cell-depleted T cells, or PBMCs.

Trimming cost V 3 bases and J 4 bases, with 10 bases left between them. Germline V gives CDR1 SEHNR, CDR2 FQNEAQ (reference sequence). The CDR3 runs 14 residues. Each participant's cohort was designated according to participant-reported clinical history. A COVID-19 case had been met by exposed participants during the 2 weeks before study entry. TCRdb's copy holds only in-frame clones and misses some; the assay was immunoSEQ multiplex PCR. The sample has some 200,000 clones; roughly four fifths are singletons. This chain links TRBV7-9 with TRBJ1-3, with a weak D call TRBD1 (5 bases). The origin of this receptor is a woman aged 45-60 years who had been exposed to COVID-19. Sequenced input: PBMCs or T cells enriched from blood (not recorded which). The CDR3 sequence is CASSFTGGGNTIYF. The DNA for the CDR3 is TGTGCCAGCAGCTTTACAGGAGGGGGAAACACCATATATTTT.